The clone carrying this T cell receptor beta chain was observed a few times. The sample comes from a study of blood T cell repertoires in COVID-19. Overall study: The cDNA or gDNA used as material had been derived from T cells, B-cell-depleted T cells, or PBMCs.

Original data processing: Amplification of reference gene primers was used by the study to estimate nucleated cell counts. The method was immunoSEQ multiplex PCR; TCRdb's version includes in-frame clones alone and lacks a portion of them. V, J and clone size were drawn from that table, and D and trimming were deduced from the DNA. The table records about 82,000 clones, roughly 70% of them present only once. Germline CDR1 is MDHEN and CDR2 is SYDVKM. V lost 3 bases and J lost 9, with 18 bases in between. This CDR3 is 15 amino acids long. J is TRBJ2-1 and V is TRBV28; a weak D match, TRBD1 (6 bases). The sequence was collected from a human donor with acute or convalescent COVID-19. The donor label of this sample is uncertain. Sequenced material: peripheral blood. CDR3 sequence (DNA): TGTGCCAGCAGTTTCGGAGGCAGGGGAAGGGTTGAGCAGTTCTTC. This sequence encodes CASSFGGRGRVEQFF.